The 25 T cell receptor beta chains given below trace back to one sample, sequenced in a study of Ad26.COV2.S vaccination and SARS-CoV-2 variants. Treatment here: 15 to 20 received Ad26.COV2.S at low or high dose, single or two shots; about 5 received placebo; per-sample allocation not given. Day 63 after the first injection of vaccine or placebo was the sampling time. Sequencing was performed with immunoSEQ multiplex PCR; in TCRdb, only in-frame clones are kept and a portion is missing. The sample has 300,000 to 500,000 clones, approximately 91% seen once. The specimen was peripheral blood, collected in a trial of Ad26.COV2.S vaccine versus placebo. These receptors originate from a person between 18 and 60 years old who received the Ad26.COV2.S COVID-19 vaccine or a placebo.

This clone was seen ten or more times. The chain employs TRBV6-1 and TRBJ2-3; TRBD1 matches 9 bases. The V and J ends lost 1 base and 4 bases, in that order; junction bases with no gene match: 0. Per the germline V gene, CDR1 is MNHNS and CDR2 is SASEGT. This CDR3 region has 14 residues. CDR3 in amino acids: CASSEGQGADTQYF. The CDR3 nucleotides are TGTGCCAGCAGTGAAGGACAGGGGGCAGATACGCAGTATTTT.

This chain uses TRBV2 with TRBJ1-1; D is possibly TRBD1 (5 bases). Trimming cost V 6 bases and J 5 bases, with 16 bases left between them. In germline, CDR1 is SNHLY, CDR2 FYNNEI. The CDR3 consists of 14 residues. The CDR3 bases are TGTGCCAGCAGAAAATCCGGGGGTGTGACTGAAGCTTTCTTT. The encoded protein is CASRKSGGVTEAFF.

V and J are TRBV27 and TRBJ2-1; 13 nucleotides align to TRBD2. The CDR3 sequence is 15 residues long. Germline trimming cut 5 bases from V and 5 bases from J; bases unmatched to any gene: 3. Germline V CDR1 and CDR2: MNHEY, SMNVEV (reference sequence). The CDR3 protein is CASSRGTSGDNEQFF. CDR3 sequence (DNA): TGTGCCAGCAGTCGAGGGACTAGCGGGGACAATGAGCAGTTCTTC.

The V gene is TRBV20-1, the J gene TRBJ2-3; D unresolved. Per germline, CDR1 DFQATT and CDR2 SNEGSKA (reference sequence). V lost 3 bases, J lost 2 bases, and 24 bases lay in between. There are 18 residues in the CDR3. CDR3 in DNA: TGCAGTGCTAGTCCTTTGATCGACTTCAGCCTCAACACAGATACGCAGTATTTT. Translated: CSASPLIDFSLNTDTQYF.

This chain connects TRBV5-1 to TRBJ2-5; possible D gene TRBD1, 6 bases. Trimming pared 4 bases from V and 1 base from J, leaving 14 bases between. Germline V CDR1 and CDR2: SGHRS, YFSETQ. The CDR3 covers 15 residues. In DNA, the CDR3 is TGCGCCAGCAGCGTCCCCGGGACATCCCAAGAGACCCAGTACTTC. The encoded protein is CASSVPGTSQETQYF.

CDR3: CATRQGGNTEAFF. As DNA, the CDR3 is TGTGCCACCCGACAGGGAGGGAACACTGAAGCTTTCTTT. The V gene is TRBV12-3 or TRBV12-4, the J gene TRBJ1-1, with 7 bases matching TRBD1. CDR3 length: 13 residues. Trimming at V came to 10 bases and at J to 1 base, leaving 6 bases not matched to a gene.

The chain links TRBV4-3 to TRBJ1-1, with unresolved D. Trimming pared 0 bases from V and 2 bases from J, leaving 10 bases between. The CDR3 has 15 amino acids. Germline V gives CDR1 LGHNA, CDR2 YSLEER. In nucleotides, the CDR3 is TGCGCCAGCAGCCAAGATTTGGCGAGTAACACTGAAGCTTTCTTT. Its translation: CASSQDLASNTEAFF.

The chain couples TRBV4-3 to TRBJ2-7, with TRBD2 matching 9 bases. The CDR3 loop spans 16 amino acids. CDR1 and CDR2 from the germline V gene are LGHNA and YSLEER. V lost 0 bases and J lost 4; bases outside the gene matches: 7. CDR3: CASSQDGGGALYEQYF. The CDR3 DNA sequence: TGCGCCAGCAGCCAAGATGGCGGGGGGGCACTGTACGAGCAGTACTTC.

The count of this clone is one. V and J are TRBV3-1 (or the pseudogene TRBV3-2) and TRBJ1-1, with 7 bases aligning to TRBD1. The CDR3 runs 12 residues. CDR1 is LGHDT and CDR2 is YNNKEL in the germline V gene (reference sequence). J lost 8 bases, V lost 4 bases, and 4 bases had no gene match. CDR3 nucleotide sequence: TGTGCCAGCAGCCTAAGGGGGCAGGAAGCTTTCTTT. This translates into CASSLRGQEAFF.

This clone was seen only a few times. This rearrangement joins TRBV15 to TRBJ2-1; 7 bases align to TRBD1. The J segment lost 0 bases and the V segment lost 1 base, leaving 3 bases of the junction unmatched. CDR1 LNHNV and CDR2 YYDKDF come from the germline V gene (reference sequence). This CDR3 region has 16 residues. CDR3 sequence reads: CATSRAAGGSYNEQFF. The CDR3 DNA follows: TGTGCCACCAGCAGAGCTGCAGGGGGCTCCTACAATGAGCAGTTCTTC.

The chain employs TRBV5-1 and TRBJ1-1, with no clear D. V lost 0 bases to trimming and J lost 1 base, with 10 bases between them. This CDR3 is 15 amino acids long. Per germline, CDR1 SGHRS and CDR2 YFSETQ. The CDR3 DNA reads as TGCGCCAGCAGCTTGGGTTCCCCCGGGAACACTGAAGCTTTCTTT. This translates into CASSLGSPGNTEAFF.

The V and J genes are TRBV4-1 and TRBJ1-1; D is ambiguous. The V end lost 2 bases, the J end lost 6 bases, and 19 bases lay between the germline ends. Germline V gene data show CDR1 as MGHRA and CDR2 as YSYEKL. This CDR3 region has 16 residues. CDR3 bases: TGCGCCAGCAGCCAAAGTCCTATGGCCCGGATCTCTGAAGCTTTCTTT. It yields the protein CASSQSPMARISEAFF.

The chain is built from TRBV18 and TRBJ1-3; no definite D call. Germline V gene lookup returns CDR1 KGHSH and CDR2 LQKENI. The CDR3 is made up of 14 amino acids. Trimming removed 3 bases from V and 0 bases from J, with 6 bases in between. CDR3 DNA: TGTGCCAGCTCACCCGAAAACTCTGGAAACACCATATATTTT. This sequence encodes CASSPENSGNTIYF. Drawing the rest from reference TRBV18 and TRBJ1-3, the complete variable domain is NAGVMQNPRHLVRRRGQEARLRCSPMKGHSHVYWYRQLPEEGLKFMVYLQKENIIDESGMPKERFSAEFPKEGPSILRIQQVVRGDSAAYFCASSPENSGNTIYFGEGSWLTVV.

The genes are TRBV4-1 and TRBJ1-1; D remains ambiguous. The CDR3 consists of 13 residues. The V end lost 1 base, the J end lost 0 bases, and 3 bases lay between the germline ends. Germline V gene sequence: CDR1 MGHRA, CDR2 YSYEKL. The CDR3 bases are TGCGCCAGCAGCCAAGCCGTGAACACTGAAGCTTTCTTT. Its translation is CASSQAVNTEAFF.

The genes are TRBV9 and TRBJ2-1, with TRBD2 matching 8 bases. Per germline, CDR1 SGDLS and CDR2 YYNGEE. The CDR3 is made up of 15 amino acids. Trimming at V came to 3 bases and at J to 6 bases, leaving 8 bases not matched to a gene. The CDR3 DNA reads as TGTGCCAGCAGCGCGGGCCCGGGACTAGGCAATGAGCAGTTCTTC. Protein product: CASSAGPGLGNEQFF.

The V gene is TRBV7-9, the J gene TRBJ1-1, with 8 bases matching TRBD1. Germline lookup yields CDR1 SEHNR and CDR2 FQNEAQ (reference sequence). Trimming removed 7 bases from V and 1 base from J; junction bases left unmatched: 11. The CDR3 runs to 16 residues. As DNA, the CDR3 is TGTGCCAGCACCAAGGGAACCGGACAGGGGAACACTGAAGCTTTCTTT. This translates into CASTKGTGQGNTEAFF.

The chain uses TRBV3-1 (or the pseudogene TRBV3-2) and TRBJ1-1, with 7 bases lining up with TRBD1. Germline V gives CDR1 LGHDT, CDR2 YNNKEL (reference sequence). The CDR3 has 12 residues. J was trimmed by 11 bases and V by 4 bases; bases with no gene match: 7. The CDR3 sequence: CASSPDRVGAFF. DNA for the CDR3: TGTGCCAGCAGCCCAGACAGGGTGGGGGCTTTCTTT.

This chain uses TRBV27 with TRBJ1-2, with D maybe TRBD1 (6 bases). Trimming pared 0 bases from V and 4 bases from J, leaving 18 bases between. CDR1 is MNHEY, CDR2 SMNVEV, per germline (reference sequence). This CDR3 is 17 amino acids long. In nucleotides, the CDR3 is TGTGCCAGCAGTTTATCGGGGCAGGGGAAGGGATCCTATGGCTACACCTTC. It encodes CASSLSGQGKGSYGYTF.

CDR3 loop: CASSVPISPLHF. The CDR3 DNA is TGTGCCAGCAGTGTCCCCATTTCACCCCTCCACTTT. The chain joins TRBV2 to TRBJ1-6, with D hard to call. This CDR3 has 12 residues. The ends were cut back, 4 bases at V and 9 bases at J, with 7 bases in the middle. Germline assignment: CDR1 SNHLY and CDR2 FYNNEI.

This sequence joins TRBV20-1 and TRBJ2-5, with unresolved D. Trimming shortened V by 3 bases and J by 0 bases, and 11 bases separated the two germline ends. Germline-derived CDR1 and CDR2 are DFQATT and SNEGSKA (reference sequence). The CDR3 loop spans 14 amino acids. As DNA, the CDR3 is TGCAGTGCTAGTCCAGCCCCGTACCAAGAGACCCAGTACTTC. Its protein product is CSASPAPYQETQYF.

J is TRBJ1-5 and V is TRBV5-1; D uncertain. Deletions cut 2 bases from V and 4 bases from J, with 7 bases between. Germline CDR1 is SGHRS and CDR2 is YFSETQ. This CDR3 is 13 amino acids long. The CDR3: CASSLNMNQPQHF. DNA for the CDR3: TGCGCCAGCAGCTTAAACATGAATCAGCCCCAGCATTTT.

The J gene is TRBJ1-1, the V gene TRBV19; TRBD1 is a possible D gene (5 bases). Germline lookup yields CDR1 LNHDA and CDR2 SQIVND (reference sequence). The CDR3 is 16 residues long. V lost 6 bases and J 1 base, leaving 18 bases between the germline ends. Written as DNA, the CDR3 is TGTGCCAGTAGGGACGAAAACAGGATAACGAACACTGAAGCTTTCTTT. Its translation: CASRDENRITNTEAFF.

This clone occurred a few times. The gene calls are TRBV7-9 and TRBJ2-7; TRBD1 aligns across 10 bases. The CDR3 is made up of 15 amino acids. The trim removed 0 bases at V and 6 bases at J, leaving 5 bases unmatched. The germline V gene has CDR1 SEHNR and CDR2 FQNEAQ (reference sequence). The CDR3 reads CASSLAGQGVLEQYF. The CDR3 DNA is TGTGCCAGCAGCTTAGCTGGACAGGGGGTCCTCGAGCAGTACTTC.

J is TRBJ1-3 and V is TRBV7-5. TRBV7-5 is an annotated pseudogene. This CDR3 is built from 17 residues. The CDR3: CARSFQECRGARNTIYF. Here the CDR3 DNA reads TGTGCCAGAAGCTTTCAGGAATGTCGGGGGGCCCGAAACACCATATATTTT.

The rearrangement joins TRBV5-4 to TRBJ2-1; tentative D call: TRBD1 (5 bases). Trimming removed 4 bases from V and 5 bases from J, with 10 bases in between. Germline V gene lookup returns CDR1 SGHNT and CDR2 YYREEE (reference sequence). This CDR3 region has 13 residues. The CDR3 sequence is CASSPGQDNEQFF. CDR3 DNA sequence: TGTGCCAGCAGCCCCGGACAAGACAATGAGCAGTTCTTC.